One sample yielded the 32 T cell receptor beta chains listed below, sequenced in a study of T cell responses to AZD1222 COVID-19 vaccine. Assay used: immunoSEQ multiplex PCR; TCRdb lists only in-frame clones, some missing. The top ten clones hold about a tenth of a sample with tens of thousands of clones, more than 75% of them seen once. This sample comprised peripheral blood, obtained on day 0 of AZD1222 vaccination. The receptor set was obtained from an adult in good health.

This chain connects TRBV5-4 to TRBJ1-4; D gene unclear. Germline assignment: CDR1 SGHNT and CDR2 YYREEE (reference sequence). The CDR3 is made up of 14 amino acids. V lost 0 bases, J lost 5 bases, and 8 bases lay in between. The CDR3: CASSLDVGNEKLFF. The CDR3 DNA reads TGTGCCAGCAGCTTGGATGTCGGGAATGAAAAACTGTTTTTT.

This clone has a handful of counts. CDR3 sequence (DNA): TGTGCCAGCAGCTTTATTCCAGGGAAATCTTCCCACGAGCAGTACTTC. Its translation is CASSFIPGKSSHEQYF. The genes are TRBV11-3 and TRBJ2-7; tentative D call: TRBD1 (5 bases). Trimming removed 3 bases from V and 5 bases from J, with 20 bases in between. The CDR3 is 16 amino acids. Germline CDR1 SGHNT, CDR2 YENEEA.

The chain recombines TRBV6-5 with TRBJ2-7, with D possibly TRBD1 on 5 matching bases. Germline V gene sequence: CDR1 MNHEY, CDR2 SVGAGI. Deletions cut 5 bases from V and 2 bases from J, with 13 bases between. CDR3 length: 14 residues. CDR3 in amino acids: CASSLTQGTYEQYF. CDR3 DNA sequence: TGTGCCAGCAGTCTCACCCAGGGCACCTACGAGCAGTACTTC.

The chain carries TRBV10-2 and TRBJ1-6; D remains ambiguous. The CDR3 extends over 14 amino acids. V was clipped by 0 bases and J by 9 bases, with 9 bases between them. The germline V gene encodes CDR1 WSHSY and CDR2 SAAADI. This CDR3 reads CASSESREGSPLHF. DNA for the CDR3: TGCGCCAGCAGTGAGTCACGGGAGGGTTCACCCCTCCACTTT.

This chain's CDR3 is CASSDWGQNATNEKLFF. As DNA, the CDR3 is TGTGCCAGCAGTGACTGGGGACAGAATGCAACTAATGAAAAACTGTTTTTT. This chain joins TRBV6-4 and TRBJ1-4; TRBD1 matches 7 bases. From germline, CDR1 is MRHNA and CDR2 SNTAGT. The CDR3 runs to 17 residues. V trimming: 1 base; J trimming: 0 bases; junction bases outside the gene matches: 5.

The rearrangement links TRBV6-5 to TRBJ2-7; TRBD1 is a possible D gene (7 bases). CDR1 is MNHEY, CDR2 SVGAGI, per germline. V was cut by 4 bases and J by 7 bases, with 17 bases left in between. The CDR3 totals 14 residues. CDR3 in DNA: TGTGCCAGCAGTTTCCGCAGGGGGGTTGGAGAGCAGTACTTC. Amino acids: CASSFRRGVGEQYF.

The J gene is TRBJ1-2, the V gene TRBV7-2; 10 bases map to TRBD1. Germline V gene lookup returns CDR1 SGHTA and CDR2 FQGNSA. V gave up 2 bases and J gave up 3 bases; unmatched junction bases: 12. This CDR3 has 18 amino acids. In DNA form, the CDR3 reads TGTGCCAGCAGCTTACGACGTCCCGGGACAGGGGCGGACTATGGCTACACCTTC. This gives the protein CASSLRRPGTGADYGYTF.

The genes are TRBV7-9 and TRBJ1-1; 7 nucleotides match TRBD1. The length of the CDR3 is 14 residues. V trimming: 7 bases; J trimming: 2 bases; junction bases outside the gene matches: 7. Germline CDR1 reads SEHNR; CDR2 reads FQNEAQ (reference sequence). CDR3 coding DNA: TGTGCCAGCACCTCTCGACAGGGAAACACTGAAGCTTTCTTT. Its protein is CASTSRQGNTEAFF.

This rearrangement joins TRBV20-1 to TRBJ1-1, with D perhaps matching TRBD1 (6 bases). Germline loops: CDR1 DFQATT, CDR2 SNEGSKA (reference sequence). The CDR3 has 13 amino acids. The germline V and J ends were trimmed by 3 bases and 6 bases, with 14 bases remaining between them. CDR3: CSASEGGRAEAFF. The CDR3 DNA is TGCAGTGCTAGTGAAGGGGGAAGGGCTGAAGCTTTCTTT.

V gene TRBV30 combines with J gene TRBJ1-1, with D uncertain. The CDR3 covers 13 residues. The ends were cut back, 1 base at V and 2 bases at J, with 8 bases in the middle. Germline V gene data show CDR1 as GTSNPN and CDR2 as SVGIG (reference sequence). The CDR3 nucleotides are TGTGCCTGGAGTGGGCAGACCAACACTGAAGCTTTCTTT. Protein: CAWSGQTNTEAFF.

The chain links TRBV5-4 to TRBJ2-3; TRBD1 might be the D (6 bases). V lost 4 bases, J lost 4 bases, and 10 bases lay in between. CDR3 length: 13 residues. Germline V CDR1 and CDR2: SGHNT, YYREEE (reference sequence). As DNA, the CDR3 is TGTGCCAGCAGCCTACAGGGCGCAGATACGCAGTATTTT. Its translation is CASSLQGADTQYF.

The CDR3 DNA follows: TGTGCCAGCAGCCCTCCCGGGACAGAATCCTACGAGCAGTACTTC. This encodes CASSPPGTESYEQYF. The V and J genes are TRBV21-1 and TRBJ2-7; the table assigns TRBD1, which was not confirmed against the DNA. TRBV21-1 is termed a pseudogene. The CDR3 is 15 residues long.

The chain joins TRBV19 to TRBJ1-4, with 9 bases that match TRBD1. The trim removed 4 bases at V and 4 bases at J, leaving 4 bases unmatched. This CDR3 is 15 amino acids long. Germline CDR1 and CDR2: LNHDA and SQIVND (reference sequence). CDR3 region: CASSTQGAVNEKLFF. The CDR3 DNA sequence: TGTGCCAGTAGTACACAGGGGGCGGTTAATGAAAAACTGTTTTTT.

The chain links TRBV3-1 (or the pseudogene TRBV3-2) to TRBJ1-6; the D is unclear. Looked up from germline, CDR1 is LGHDT and CDR2 is YNNKEL (reference sequence). V was shortened by 4 bases and J by 4 bases, with 5 bases between the two germline ends. The CDR3 contains 13 residues. The CDR3 region has the DNA TGTGCCAGCAGCCCCGGTTATAATTCACCCCTCCACTTT. This codes for CASSPGYNSPLHF.

This rearrangement joins TRBV2 to TRBJ1-5; D gene uncertain. Germline-derived CDR1 and CDR2 are SNHLY and FYNNEI. The CDR3 loop spans 13 amino acids. V was trimmed by 7 bases and J by 1 base, leaving 8 bases between them. The CDR3 protein is CASTGWSNQPQHF. In DNA form, the CDR3 reads TGTGCCAGCACAGGTTGGAGCAATCAGCCCCAGCATTTT. Full variable domain (missing parts from reference TRBV2 and TRBJ1-5): EPEVTQTPSHQVTQMGQEVILRCVPISNHLYFYWYRQILGQKVEFLVSFYNNEISEKSEIFDDQFSVERPDGSNFTLKIRSTKLEDSAMYFCASTGWSNQPQHFGDGTRLSIL.

The chain uses TRBV12-3 or TRBV12-4 and TRBJ2-2; D is ambiguous. This CDR3 spans 13 amino acids. V dropped 4 bases and J dropped 7 bases, with 10 bases sitting between them. The CDR3 DNA sequence: TGTGCCAGCAGTTACACGATTAACGGGGAGCTGTTTTTT. Its translation: CASSYTINGELFF.

The J gene is TRBJ1-2, the V gene TRBV30; D might be TRBD1 (5 bases). V dropped 2 bases and J dropped 3 bases, with 10 bases sitting between them. The CDR3 sequence is 13 residues long. Per the germline V gene, CDR1 is GTSNPN and CDR2 is SVGIG (reference sequence). CDR3 loop: CAWSLGTDYGYTF. The CDR3 coding sequence is TGTGCCTGGAGTCTCGGGACGGACTATGGCTACACCTTC.

J is TRBJ2-6 and V is TRBV7-3, with 10 bases matching TRBD1. This CDR3 spans 17 amino acids. Losses at the gene ends were 5 bases for V and 4 bases for J; bases not matched to a gene: 8. CDR1 and CDR2 from the germline V gene are SGHTA and FQGTGA. CDR3 residues: CASSPRQGAMGANVLTF. The CDR3 bases are TGTGCCAGCAGCCCTAGACAGGGGGCTATGGGGGCCAACGTCCTGACTTTC. The full variable domain, with the rest looked up from reference TRBV7-3 and TRBJ2-6, is GAGVSQTPSNKVTEKGKYVELRCDPISGHTALYWYRQSLGQGPEFLIYFQGTGAADDSGLPNDRFFAVRPEGSVSTLKIQRTERGDSAVYLCASSPRQGAMGANVLTFGAGSRLTVL.

This chain uses TRBV30 with TRBJ1-2; D may be TRBD1 (6 bases). Germline loops: CDR1 GTSNPN, CDR2 SVGIG (reference sequence). Trimming pared 4 bases from V and 8 bases from J, leaving 14 bases between. CDR3 length: 12 amino acids. The CDR3 protein is CAWNTGSYGYTF. The CDR3 bases are TGTGCCTGGAACACAGGGTCCTACGGCTACACCTTC.

The genes are TRBV6-5 and TRBJ1-2; 7 bases align to TRBD1. Per the germline V gene, CDR1 is MNHEY and CDR2 is SVGAGI. CDR3 length equals 14 residues. J was trimmed by 8 bases and V by 6 bases; bases with no gene match: 12. DNA for the CDR3: TGTGCCAGCAGAGTAGACAGGGCTGCTGGGGGCTACACCTTC. It yields the protein CASRVDRAAGGYTF.

This clone was seen a handful of times. The chain uses TRBV5-5 and TRBJ1-2; 8 nucleotides align to TRBD1. The CDR3 is 15 residues long. From germline, CDR1 is SGHKS and CDR2 YYEKEE (reference sequence). Losses at the gene ends were 2 bases for V and 3 bases for J; bases not matched to a gene: 6. The DNA for the CDR3 is TGTGCCAGCAGCTTACGGACAGGGAGTGACTATGGCTACACCTTC. It specifies CASSLRTGSDYGYTF.

This chain links TRBV6-5 with TRBJ2-5, with no clear D. The V and J ends lost 2 bases and 2 bases respectively, with 6 bases between them. This CDR3 has 13 residues. Germline lookup yields CDR1 MNHEY and CDR2 SVGAGI. The CDR3 DNA sequence: TGTGCCAGCAGTTACGCCCTTCAAGAGACCCAGTACTTC. Translating it yields CASSYALQETQYF.

The chain couples TRBV6-5 to TRBJ2-7; 7 bases fit TRBD1. The V gene's germline CDR1 is MNHEY and CDR2 SVGAGI. The CDR3 totals 15 residues. V lost 0 bases and J lost 6; bases outside the gene matches: 8. The CDR3 DNA is TGTGCCAGCAGTTACTCCCGGGACAGAGGGGCCGAGCAGTACTTC. Amino acid sequence: CASSYSRDRGAEQYF.

The genes are TRBV10-3 and TRBJ2-1; a weak D match, TRBD1 (6 bases). Germline CDR1 reads ENHRY; CDR2 reads SYGVKD. The CDR3 loop spans 13 amino acids. Trimming removed 10 bases at V and 4 bases at J, with 14 bases between. CDR3 region: CATGDRSYNEQFF. CDR3 bases: TGTGCCACCGGAGACAGGAGTTACAATGAGCAGTTCTTC.

This chain links TRBV24-1 with TRBJ2-2, with 10 bases fitting TRBD2. With 10 bases clipped from V and 4 bases from J, the junction kept 2 bases outside the gene matches. Germline assignment: CDR1 KGHDR and CDR2 SFDVKD. The CDR3 is 13 residues long. The CDR3 region has the DNA TGTGCCACAAGGACTAGCGGCACCGGGGAGCTGTTTTTT. This encodes CATRTSGTGELFF.

The chain joins TRBV10-3 to TRBJ2-1, with D perhaps TRBD1 (5 bases). The CDR3 has 16 residues. CDR1 is ENHRY, CDR2 SYGVKD, per germline. The V gene lost 4 bases and the J gene lost 6 bases, with 19 bases spanning the gap. CDR3 in DNA: TGTGCCATCAGTGTTTCCCAGGGTTTGGGTGGCAATGAGCAGTTCTTC. This codes for CAISVSQGLGGNEQFF.

The rearrangement joins TRBV5-1 to TRBJ1-1; TRBD1 is a possible D gene (5 bases). Deletions cut 0 bases from V and 4 bases from J, with 13 bases between. CDR3 length: 15 residues. Germline CDR1 and CDR2: SGHRS and YFSETQ. This chain's CDR3 is CASSLVGEVGTEAFF. DNA of the CDR3: TGCGCCAGCAGCTTGGTGGGGGAGGTGGGCACTGAAGCTTTCTTT.

The J gene is TRBJ2-7, the V gene TRBV9; the D is unclear. This CDR3 region has 15 residues. Looked up from germline, CDR1 is SGDLS and CDR2 is YYNGEE. The V end was cut by 4 bases, the J end by 0 bases, with 14 bases between. DNA of the CDR3: TGTGCCAGCAGCCCCGCCGACTGGAGCTCCTACGAGCAGTACTTC. Translation gives CASSPADWSSYEQYF.

This clone was observed once. This rearrangement joins TRBV11-2 to TRBJ1-3; D may be TRBD1 (5 bases). The CDR3 is 15 residues long. The germline V gene encodes CDR1 SGHAT and CDR2 FQNNGV. With 1 base removed from V and 2 bases from J, the gap between germline ends came to 9 bases. Written as DNA, the CDR3 is TGTGCCAGCAGCTTAGGACGGGGGACTGGAAACACCATATATTTT. Its translation is CASSLGRGTGNTIYF.

The chain links TRBV7-9 to TRBJ1-5; D ambiguous. Germline V gene sequence: CDR1 SEHNR, CDR2 FQNEAQ (reference sequence). Trimming shortened V by 6 bases and J by 0 bases, and 9 bases separated the two germline ends. The CDR3 is 14 amino acids. The CDR3 sequence: CASSAIGSNQPQHF. The CDR3 DNA is TGTGCCAGCAGTGCCATTGGTAGCAATCAGCCCCAGCATTTT.

This chain joins TRBV6-5 and TRBJ2-7; D might be TRBD2 (6 bases). Germline V gene sequence: CDR1 MNHEY, CDR2 SVGAGI. With 7 bases removed from V and 5 bases from J, the gap between germline ends came to 18 bases. This CDR3 is built from 14 residues. The CDR3 sequence is CASTTGTLSNEQYF. The CDR3 DNA reads TGTGCCAGCACCACCGGGACTCTAAGTAACGAGCAGTACTTC.

This chain links TRBV27 with TRBJ2-7; D remains ambiguous. V shed 8 bases and J shed 2 bases, with 10 bases lying between them. The CDR3 contains 12 residues. Germline CDR1 is MNHEY and CDR2 is SMNVEV (reference sequence). DNA of the CDR3: TGTGCCAGCTTTGGACGGACCTACGAGCAGTACTTC. The encoded protein is CASFGRTYEQYF.